The 26 T cell receptor beta chains presented below share a single source sample, sequenced in a study of T cell responses to AZD1222 COVID-19 vaccine. The method was immunoSEQ multiplex PCR; TCRdb's version includes in-frame clones alone and lacks a portion of them. The sample shows about 160,000 clones, about 92% of them seen only once. The specimen was peripheral blood, collected on day 0 of AZD1222 vaccination. These receptor sequences come from an adult in good health.

The chain couples TRBV5-6 to TRBJ2-3, with 13 bases fitting TRBD2. CDR3 length: 18 amino acids. CDR1 and CDR2 (germline): SGHDT, YYEEEE. The V and J ends lost 1 base and 4 bases, in that order; junction bases with no gene match: 9. The CDR3 here is CASSLTSGGALFSDTQYF. The CDR3 DNA reads TGTGCCAGCAGCTTGACTAGCGGGGGGGCCTTATTCTCAGATACGCAGTATTTT.

The chain has TRBV5-1 and TRBJ2-3; TRBD1 matches 7 bases. This CDR3 comprises 17 residues. Germline V gene data show CDR1 as SGHRS and CDR2 as YFSETQ. J was trimmed by 4 bases and V by 2 bases; bases with no gene match: 13. The CDR3 is CASSLGPGTGASDTQYF. The CDR3 DNA reads TGCGCCAGCAGCTTAGGCCCCGGAACAGGGGCTTCAGATACGCAGTATTTT.

The table lists this clone with a count of one. The J gene is TRBJ1-2, the V gene TRBV5-6; unclear D gene. Trimming cost V 4 bases and J 7 bases, with 8 bases left between them. Germline lookup yields CDR1 SGHDT and CDR2 YYEEEE. CDR3 size: 11 residues. CDR3 residues: CASSLGSGYTF. The CDR3 DNA follows: TGTGCCAGCAGCCTCGGGTCTGGCTACACCTTC.

This chain links TRBV5-1 with TRBJ1-3; a possible D gene is TRBD1 (5 bases). The V end lost 3 bases, the J end lost 0 bases, and 13 bases lay between the germline ends. The CDR3 covers 16 residues. Germline V CDR1 and CDR2: SGHRS, YFSETQ. The CDR3 DNA sequence: TGCGCCAGCAGCTCTGGGACGGGCAACTCTGGAAACACCATATATTTT. Translating gives CASSSGTGNSGNTIYF.

The chain recombines TRBV7-3 with TRBJ2-1, with 11 bases identical to TRBD2. The germline V gene has CDR1 SGHTA and CDR2 FQGTGA. The V gene end was trimmed by 5 bases and the J gene end by 9 bases; junction bases not matched to a gene: 6. This CDR3 contains 14 residues. The CDR3 loop reads CASSIAGGRSEQFF. CDR3 bases: TGTGCCAGCAGCATAGCGGGGGGGCGGAGTGAGCAGTTCTTC.

The chain has TRBV6-9 and TRBJ2-3; D unclear. The CDR3 sequence is 15 residues long. Germline V CDR1 and CDR2: MNHGY, SVAAGI. V lost 7 bases and J 3 bases, leaving 17 bases between the germline ends. The CDR3, as DNA: TGTGCCAGCAAGGGATTTATTGACGGAACAGATACGCAGTATTTT. This translates into CASKGFIDGTDTQYF.

The J gene is TRBJ1-6, the V gene TRBV28; D is uncertain. V was pared by 6 bases and J by 6 bases, with 6 bases between. There are 12 residues in the CDR3. Germline loops: CDR1 MDHEN, CDR2 SYDVKM. The CDR3 DNA sequence: TGTGCCAGCAGGCGCGTTAATTCACCCCTCCACTTT. It translates to CASRRVNSPLHF.

The chain is built from TRBV18 and TRBJ2-7; D gene unclear. Germline V lookup: CDR1 KGHSH, CDR2 LQKENI. This CDR3 spans 14 amino acids. Trimming took 4 bases from V and 0 from J, leaving 10 bases between them. CDR3 protein: CASSLGRASYEQYF. CDR3 coding DNA: TGTGCCAGCTCACTCGGACGGGCCTCCTACGAGCAGTACTTC.

The chain is built from TRBV7-2 and TRBJ2-5, with TRBD1 matching 10 bases. This CDR3 region has 16 residues. Germline V CDR1 and CDR2: SGHTA, FQGNSA. Germline trimming cut 5 bases from V and 3 bases from J; bases unmatched to any gene: 9. CDR3 region: CASSPRQGAVKETQYF. The CDR3 coding sequence is TGTGCCAGCAGCCCTCGACAGGGGGCGGTGAAAGAGACCCAGTACTTC.

This chain joins TRBV6-5 and TRBJ1-5; D call uncertain. V was trimmed by 4 bases and J by 2 bases, leaving 6 bases between them. CDR3 length: 13 residues. CDR1 and CDR2 from the germline V gene are MNHEY and SVGAGI. CDR3 DNA sequence: TGTGCCAGCAGTTCGGGTCGCAATCAGCCCCAGCATTTT. Translation: CASSSGRNQPQHF.

The chain couples TRBV3-1 (or the pseudogene TRBV3-2) to TRBJ1-1; a possible D gene is TRBD1 (6 bases). The CDR3 is made up of 15 amino acids. V was pared by 1 base and J by 1 base, with 10 bases between. Looked up from germline, CDR1 is LGHDT and CDR2 is YNNKEL (reference sequence). The CDR3 loop reads CASSQAQGWNTEAFF. CDR3 nucleotide sequence: TGTGCCAGCAGCCAAGCTCAGGGGTGGAACACTGAAGCTTTCTTT.

The CDR3 spells CASSDDRVRHQPQHF. CDR3 nucleotide sequence: TGTGCCAGCAGTGATGACAGGGTGAGGCATCAGCCCCAGCATTTT. This sequence joins TRBV2 and TRBJ1-5, with TRBD1 matching over 7 bases. There are 15 residues in the CDR3. V gave up 3 bases and J gave up 5 bases; unmatched junction bases: 7. Germline values: CDR1 SNHLY, CDR2 FYNNEI. The full variable domain, rest sourced from reference TRBV2 and TRBJ1-5, is EPEVTQTPSHQVTQMGQEVILRCVPISNHLYFYWYRQILGQKVEFLVSFYNNEISEKSEIFDDQFSVERPDGSNFTLKIRSTKLEDSAMYFCASSDDRVRHQPQHFGDGTRLSIL.

This chain connects TRBV5-1 to TRBJ2-7, with 9 bases identical to TRBD1. The CDR3 has 15 residues. Trimming cost V 2 bases and J 2 bases; bases outside gene matches: 5. Germline CDR1 SGHRS, CDR2 YFSETQ. The DNA of the CDR3 is TGCGCCAGCAGCTTAACCGGGACAGGGACCTACGAGCAGTACTTC. Translating it yields CASSLTGTGTYEQYF. Supplemented by reference TRBV5-1 and TRBJ2-7, the full variable domain reads KAGVTQTPRYLIKTRGQQVTLSCSPISGHRSVSWYQQTPGQGLQFLFEYFSETQRNKGNFPGRFSGRQFSNSRSEMNVSTLELGDSALYLCASSLTGTGTYEQYFGPGTRLTVT.

The sample holds many counts of this clone. The chain couples TRBV5-6 to TRBJ2-7; TRBD2 matches 10 bases. Germline CDR1 is SGHDT and CDR2 is YYEEEE. The CDR3 is 18 amino acids. J lost 4 bases, V lost 3 bases, and 16 bases had no gene match. CDR3 DNA: TGTGCCAGCAGCTCTGGAGGGCTAGCGGGGGTTTTCGGTTACGAGCAGTACTTC. Translation: CASSSGGLAGVFGYEQYF.

This sequence joins TRBV27 and TRBJ1-1, with D possibly being TRBD1 (5 bases). V lost 6 bases, J lost 4 bases, and 12 bases lay in between. Per germline, CDR1 MNHEY and CDR2 SMNVEV (reference sequence). The CDR3 has 13 residues. The CDR3 loop is CASRPQGSTEAFF. The CDR3 DNA follows: TGTGCCAGCAGACCTCAGGGCAGCACTGAAGCTTTCTTT.

This clone has just one count. J is TRBJ1-3 and V is TRBV19, with D possibly TRBD1 on 6 matching bases. Trimming removed 1 base from V and 2 bases from J, with 15 bases in between. The CDR3 runs 17 residues. CDR1 is LNHDA, CDR2 SQIVND, per germline (reference sequence). CDR3 in amino acids: CASSIGLEGGPGNTIYF. CDR3 bases: TGTGCCAGTAGTATAGGGTTGGAGGGGGGCCCTGGAAACACCATATATTTT.

The chain carries TRBV7-9 and TRBJ2-3; a possible D gene is TRBD1 (6 bases). Trimming pared 5 bases from V and 4 bases from J, leaving 7 bases between. The CDR3 runs 12 residues. Germline CDR1 and CDR2: SEHNR and FQNEAQ (reference sequence). The CDR3: CASSEGADTQYF. CDR3 DNA: TGTGCCAGCAGCGAGGGGGCAGATACGCAGTATTTT.

This clone was recorded a few times. The chain links TRBV15 to TRBJ1-6; D is unclear. Trimming took off 5 bases at V and 5 bases at J, with 10 bases between the two ends. From germline, CDR1 is LNHNV and CDR2 YYDKDF (reference sequence). The CDR3 totals 14 residues. CDR3 DNA: TGTGCCACCAGCCCAACACACGATAATTCACCCCTCCACTTT. Translation gives CATSPTHDNSPLHF.

The J gene is TRBJ2-1, the V gene TRBV9; 11 bases line up with TRBD2. The V gene's germline CDR1 is SGDLS and CDR2 YYNGEE. This CDR3 is built from 16 residues. The junction had 0 bases not matched to a gene; V was cut back by 0 bases and J by 1 base. This CDR3 is CASSVASGGSYNEQFF. Written as DNA, the CDR3 is TGTGCCAGCAGCGTAGCTAGCGGGGGGTCCTACAATGAGCAGTTCTTC.

The chain employs TRBV3-1 (or the pseudogene TRBV3-2) and TRBJ1-1; 7 nucleotides match TRBD1. Germline V gene data show CDR1 as LGHDT and CDR2 as YNNKEL (reference sequence). Trimming at V came to 4 bases and at J to 5 bases, leaving 7 bases not matched to a gene. The CDR3 is 14 amino acids. The CDR3 is CASSLRQGWTEAFF. In nucleotides, the CDR3 is TGTGCCAGCAGCCTTCGACAGGGTTGGACTGAAGCTTTCTTT.

The rearrangement uses TRBV28 and TRBJ1-1; the match to TRBD1 covers 8 bases. This CDR3 is built from 17 residues. Trimming removed 7 bases from V and 4 bases from J; junction bases left unmatched: 17. Germline lookup yields CDR1 MDHEN and CDR2 SYDVKM. CDR3 sequence (DNA): TGTGCCAGCACCCTTGGCAGGGGGCTCAAGCATTCCACTGAAGCTTTCTTT. Its protein product is CASTLGRGLKHSTEAFF.

The gene calls are TRBV18 and TRBJ1-2; 7 bases line up with TRBD1. CDR1 is KGHSH, CDR2 LQKENI, per germline. The CDR3 covers 15 residues. V lost 5 bases and J lost 6; bases outside the gene matches: 12. The CDR3 spells CASSDRDSVSNGYTF. The CDR3 DNA sequence: TGTGCCAGCTCAGACCGGGACAGCGTCAGCAATGGCTACACCTTC.

The sample holds one count of this clone. The chain employs TRBV6-5 and TRBJ1-2; TRBD1 aligns across 8 bases. CDR1 is MNHEY and CDR2 is SVGAGI in the germline V gene. The J segment lost 4 bases and the V segment lost 3 bases, leaving 1 base of the junction unmatched. This CDR3 has 13 amino acids. Here the CDR3 reads CASSYTGGYGYTF. The CDR3 nucleotides are TGTGCCAGCAGTTATACAGGGGGCTATGGCTACACCTTC.

The chain is built from TRBV2 and TRBJ1-6, with TRBD1 matching over 7 bases. The CDR3 loop spans 17 amino acids. Trimming took 3 bases from V and 1 from J; bases not matched to a gene: 6. CDR1 and CDR2 (germline): SNHLY, FYNNEI. The CDR3 DNA reads as TGTGCCAGCAGTGATTCAGGGGGAGGTTCCTATAATTCACCCCTCCACTTT. It is translated as CASSDSGGGSYNSPLHF.

This clone came up once. The V gene is TRBV19, the J gene TRBJ1-1; the D gene is possibly TRBD1 (6 bases). Germline lookup yields CDR1 LNHDA and CDR2 SQIVND (reference sequence). The CDR3 sequence is 14 residues long. Trimming left V 6 bases short and J 5 bases short, with 16 bases between. The CDR3 is CASRELRGGTEAFF. The CDR3 DNA sequence: TGTGCCAGTAGGGAACTCAGGGGCGGGACTGAAGCTTTCTTT.

The CDR3 bases are TGTGCCAGCAGTGAAGCAATCTTGGGGTCCCACGAGCAGTACTTC. It translates to CASSEAILGSHEQYF. V and J are TRBV2 and TRBJ2-7; D remains ambiguous. Germline V gives CDR1 SNHLY, CDR2 FYNNEI. CDR3 size: 15 residues. V was trimmed by 0 bases and J by 5 bases, leaving 14 bases between them.